A single sample gave rise to the 25 T cell receptor beta chains below, sequenced in a study of blood T cell repertoires in COVID-19. Assay used: immunoSEQ multiplex PCR; TCRdb lists only in-frame clones, some missing. The sample consists of 200,000 to 250,000 clones, 75% to 90% of them appearing once. Source material: peripheral blood. The receptors come from an elderly woman with COVID-19, enrolled during active disease.

This chain uses TRBV10-2 with TRBJ2-3, with 14 positions matching TRBD2. The CDR3 has 17 amino acids. CDR1 and CDR2 from the germline V gene are WSHSY and SAAADI. J gave up 8 bases and V 6 bases, and 13 bases lay outside the gene matches. Written as DNA, the CDR3 is TGCGCCAGCAGGCTCGGGACTAGCGGGGGCCTCCTAGGTACGCAGTATTTT. It translates to CASRLGTSGGLLGTQYF.

The chain links TRBV7-3 to TRBJ2-2; TRBD1 matches 9 bases. CDR1 and CDR2 (germline): SGHTA, FQGTGA. J gave up 5 bases and V 0 bases, and 7 bases lay outside the gene matches. This CDR3 comprises 17 residues. CDR3 nucleotides: TGTGCCAGCAGCTTAACCCCACTGACAGGGGGTACCGGGGAGCTGTTTTTT. Protein product: CASSLTPLTGGTGELFF.

This clone appeared once. V gene TRBV9 combines with J gene TRBJ2-1, with 13 positions matching TRBD2. The germline gives CDR1 SGDLS, CDR2 YYNGEE. The CDR3 has 15 amino acids. The V gene end was trimmed by 4 bases and the J gene end by 6 bases; junction bases not matched to a gene: 4. The CDR3 DNA reads as TGTGCCAGCAGCCCGACTAGCGGGAGGTCCAATGAGCAGTTCTTC. This gives the protein CASSPTSGRSNEQFF.

This clone showed up just once. The genes are TRBV7-2 and TRBJ2-3; no firm D call. The CDR3 covers 12 residues. Trimming pared 5 bases from V and 6 bases from J, leaving 9 bases between. Looked up from germline, CDR1 is SGHTA and CDR2 is FQGNSA. The DNA of the CDR3 is TGTGCCAGCAGCCTAAGCAGGGATACGCAGTATTTT. It is translated as CASSLSRDTQYF. The full variable domain, with the rest looked up from reference TRBV7-2 and TRBJ2-3, is GAGVSQSPSNKVTEKGKDVELRCDPISGHTALYWYRQSLGQGLEFLIYFQGNSAPDKSGLPSDRFSAERTGGSVSTLTIQRTQQEDSAVYLCASSLSRDTQYFGPGTRLTVL.

The chain employs TRBV21-1 and TRBJ2-3; the D call in the table, TRBD2, was not verified against the DNA. TRBV21-1 is shown as a pseudogene. The CDR3 consists of 16 residues. The CDR3 is CASSKERGAGSDTQYF. The CDR3, as DNA: TGTGCCAGCAGCAAAGAGCGGGGGGCGGGTTCCGATACGCAGTATTTT.

V and J are TRBV18 and TRBJ1-5; 8 bases fit TRBD1. Germline lookup yields CDR1 KGHSH and CDR2 LQKENI. The CDR3 is 15 amino acids. J lost 6 bases, V lost 2 bases, and 6 bases had no gene match. CDR3 nucleotides: TGTGCCAGCTCACCAGGACAGGGAACAACTCAGCCCCAGCATTTT. Protein sequence: CASSPGQGTTQPQHF.

This chain joins TRBV2 and TRBJ2-5; 11 positions agree with TRBD2. V shed 8 bases, J shed 6 bases, and the junction held 5 bases outside the gene matches. Germline-derived CDR1 and CDR2 are SNHLY and FYNNEI. This CDR3 comprises 13 residues. The chain's CDR3 is CASDSSGGQTQYF. CDR3 DNA sequence: TGTGCCAGCGATTCTAGCGGGGGGCAGACCCAGTACTTC.

V gene TRBV5-5 combines with J gene TRBJ2-6; no definite D call. The CDR3 totals 18 residues. Germline assignment: CDR1 SGHKS and CDR2 YYEKEE (reference sequence). The V end lost 4 bases, the J end lost 2 bases, and 19 bases lay between the germline ends. The CDR3 loop is CASSDPGYGTAGANVLTF. The CDR3 DNA follows: TGTGCCAGCAGCGACCCGGGTTACGGAACCGCTGGGGCCAACGTCCTGACTTTC.

The chain couples TRBV5-1 to TRBJ2-3; a possible D gene is TRBD1 (6 bases). CDR1 is SGHRS, CDR2 YFSETQ, per germline. Trimming took 0 bases from V and 5 from J, leaving 10 bases between them. This CDR3 contains 14 residues. CDR3 region: CASSLGGPEDTQYF. DNA of the CDR3: TGCGCCAGCAGCTTGGGGGGGCCAGAAGATACGCAGTATTTT.

V usage is TRBV7-9 and J usage is TRBJ2-1, with TRBD1 matching over 12 bases. The V gene's germline CDR1 is SEHNR and CDR2 FQNEAQ (reference sequence). This CDR3 has 15 residues. Losses at the gene ends were 6 bases for V and 7 bases for J; bases not matched to a gene: 7. In DNA form, the CDR3 reads TGTGCCAGCAGGCTGGGACAGGGGGCAAAAAATGAGCAGTTCTTC. Protein sequence: CASRLGQGAKNEQFF.

This rearrangement joins TRBV5-1 to TRBJ2-1, with D unclear. This CDR3 has 15 amino acids. V was cut by 7 bases and J by 1 base, with 15 bases left in between. CDR1 SGHRS and CDR2 YFSETQ come from the germline V gene. CDR3 sequence (DNA): TGCGCCAGCTACCCACCGGAGTCGTCCTACAATGAGCAGTTCTTC. As protein: CASYPPESSYNEQFF. Looking up the rest from reference TRBV5-1 and TRBJ2-1 gives the full variable domain: KAGVTQTPRYLIKTRGQQVTLSCSPISGHRSVSWYQQTPGQGLQFLFEYFSETQRNKGNFPGRFSGRQFSNSRSEMNVSTLELGDSALYLCASYPPESSYNEQFFGPGTRLTVL.

The rearrangement links TRBV6-5 to TRBJ1-6; possible D gene TRBD1, 6 bases. Germline V gene lookup returns CDR1 MNHEY and CDR2 SVGAGI. The CDR3 has 15 residues. V was clipped by 6 bases and J by 5 bases, with 14 bases between them. The CDR3 sequence: CASRAGTMDNSPLHF. In DNA form, the CDR3 reads TGTGCCAGCAGAGCCGGGACAATGGATAATTCACCCCTCCACTTT.

V is TRBV5-4 and J is TRBJ2-2, with TRBD1 as a possible D gene (6 bases). Germline-derived CDR1 and CDR2 are SGHNT and YYREEE (reference sequence). V shed 4 bases and J shed 5 bases, with 9 bases lying between them. This CDR3 contains 13 residues. The CDR3 protein is CASSPGQTGELFF. CDR3 bases: TGTGCCAGCAGCCCCGGACAGACCGGGGAGCTGTTTTTT. Full variable domain (rest looked up from reference TRBV5-4 and TRBJ2-2): ETGVTQSPTHLIKTRGQQVTLRCSSQSGHNTVSWYQQALGQGPQFIFQYYREEENGRGNFPPRFSGLQFPNYSSELNVNALELDDSALYLCASSPGQTGELFFGEGSRLTVL.

This sequence joins TRBV7-9 and TRBJ1-1, with D possibly TRBD1 on 5 matching bases. V lost 5 bases and J lost 5, with 12 bases in between. Germline V gene data show CDR1 as SEHNR and CDR2 as FQNEAQ (reference sequence). The CDR3 is 13 residues long. In DNA form, the CDR3 reads TGTGCCAGCAGCCCGCAGGAGGGGACTGAAGCTTTCTTT. Residues: CASSPQEGTEAFF.

The chain employs TRBV10-3 and TRBJ1-2; TRBD1 aligns across 8 bases. In germline, CDR1 is ENHRY, CDR2 SYGVKD. The V gene end was trimmed by 3 bases and the J gene end by 4 bases; junction bases not matched to a gene: 7. There are 15 residues in the CDR3. The CDR3 DNA reads as TGTGCCATCAGTGACCTTTCAGGGGGCGCCTATGGCTACACCTTC. Its protein is CAISDLSGGAYGYTF.

V is TRBV7-9 and J is TRBJ1-6; the D is unclear. Trimming pared 1 base from V and 6 bases from J, leaving 7 bases between. The germline V gene has CDR1 SEHNR and CDR2 FQNEAQ (reference sequence). The CDR3 covers 14 residues. The CDR3 DNA reads as TGTGCCAGCAGCTTAGGGCAGATTAATTCACCCCTCCACTTT. This gives the protein CASSLGQINSPLHF.

This clone is a singleton in its sample. This same CDR3 is encoded by further DNA sequences in the sample. The rearrangement joins TRBV7-3 to TRBJ2-5; TRBD1 agrees at 9 bases. CDR3 length: 13 amino acids. J gave up 5 bases and V 5 bases, and 3 bases lay outside the gene matches. CDR1 and CDR2 from the germline V gene are SGHTA and FQGTGA. As DNA, the CDR3 is TGTGCCAGCAGCAGAGACAGGGGGGAGACCCAGTACTTC. Protein sequence: CASSRDRGETQYF.

The rearrangement links TRBV7-9 to TRBJ1-2; the D gene is possibly TRBD1 (6 bases). Germline-derived CDR1 and CDR2 are SEHNR and FQNEAQ (reference sequence). The CDR3 length is 13 residues. Trimming stripped 7 bases from V and 5 bases from J, with 14 bases between. CDR3 residues: CASTEGGAYGYTF. The DNA of the CDR3 is TGTGCCAGCACCGAGGGGGGGGCGTATGGCTACACCTTC.

This chain connects TRBV4-1 to TRBJ1-2, with 9 bases aligning to TRBD1. The V segment lost 6 bases and the J segment 7 bases; nucleotides outside the gene matches: 12. The CDR3 contains 15 residues. The germline V gene encodes CDR1 MGHRA and CDR2 YSYEKL. The DNA for the CDR3 is TGCGCCAGCAGTCAAAACGGGACAGGGCGAATTGGCTACACCTTC. Protein sequence: CASSQNGTGRIGYTF.

J is TRBJ2-5 and V is TRBV11-2, with a possible D match to TRBD2 (5 bases). V was pared by 0 bases and J by 9 bases, with 17 bases between. Germline V gene data show CDR1 as SGHAT and CDR2 as FQNNGV. CDR3 length: 15 amino acids. This CDR3 is CASSLDPASPAAQYF. In DNA, the CDR3 is TGTGCCAGCAGCTTAGATCCGGCTAGCCCCGCGGCCCAGTACTTC.

This chain connects TRBV2 to TRBJ1-1; D uncertain. The V and J ends lost 6 bases and 0 bases respectively, with 8 bases between them. This CDR3 is built from 13 residues. In germline, CDR1 is SNHLY, CDR2 FYNNEI. The CDR3 protein is CASRPEMNTEAFF. CDR3 coding DNA: TGTGCCAGCAGACCAGAAATGAACACTGAAGCTTTCTTT.

This clone has a single count. The J gene is TRBJ2-2, the V gene TRBV7-9; D is undetermined. Per the germline V gene, CDR1 is SEHNR and CDR2 is FQNEAQ (reference sequence). V lost 2 bases and J lost 4, with 17 bases in between. The length of the CDR3 is 17 residues. The CDR3 here is CASSLILKQPRTGELFF. The CDR3 DNA sequence: TGTGCCAGCAGCTTAATTTTAAAACAGCCCCGCACCGGGGAGCTGTTTTTT.

This chain links TRBV28 with TRBJ1-6; no definite D call. Trimming pared 2 bases from V and 9 bases from J, leaving 14 bases between. The germline CDR1 and CDR2 sequences are MDHEN and SYDVKM. CDR3 length: 15 residues. The CDR3 protein is CASSLPQFRLSPLHF. The CDR3 bases are TGTGCCAGCAGTTTACCTCAGTTCAGGCTTTCACCCCTCCACTTT.

Only a few counts were recorded for this clone. The rearrangement uses TRBV6-6 and TRBJ1-5, with 8 nucleotides matching TRBD1. In germline, CDR1 is MNHNY, CDR2 SVGAGI (reference sequence). V lost 7 bases, J lost 3 bases, and 11 bases stayed unmatched. This CDR3 region has 16 residues. The CDR3 reads CASTLRGTGVNQPQHF. The CDR3, as DNA: TGTGCCAGCACCCTAAGGGGGACAGGTGTCAATCAGCCCCAGCATTTT.

This clone came up once. V gene TRBV7-2 combines with J gene TRBJ2-2; TRBD1 matches at 7 bases. The germline CDR1 and CDR2 sequences are SGHTA and FQGNSA. This CDR3 spans 15 amino acids. J gave up 1 base and V 5 bases, and 4 bases lay outside the gene matches. CDR3 residues: CASSPDRMNTGELFF. The CDR3 DNA reads TGTGCCAGCAGCCCGGACAGGATGAACACCGGGGAGCTGTTTTTT. Full variable domain (rest looked up from reference TRBV7-2 and TRBJ2-2): GAGVSQSPSNKVTEKGKDVELRCDPISGHTALYWYRQSLGQGLEFLIYFQGNSAPDKSGLPSDRFSAERTGGSVSTLTIQRTQQEDSAVYLCASSPDRMNTGELFFGEGSRLTVL.